This T cell receptor (beta chain) was obtained from a study of blood T cell repertoires in COVID-19. The repertoire was sequenced with immunoSEQ multiplex PCR; TCRdb's copy has only in-frame clones and lacks some. Of some 170,000 clones listed, around 80% are singletons. This CDR3 is built from 15 residues. Germline V gene lookup returns CDR1 MNHEY and CDR2 SMNVEV (reference sequence). The V gene end was trimmed by 6 bases and the J gene end by 2 bases; junction bases not matched to a gene: 7. Material for sequencing was peripheral blood. This chain joins TRBV27 and TRBJ1-1; TRBD1 agrees at 9 bases. The receptor was derived from a man in his 60s with acute or convalescent COVID-19. CDR3 coding DNA: TGTGCCAGCAGATATGGGACAGGGTTTAACACTGAAGCTTTCTTT. Amino acid sequence: CASRYGTGFNTEAFF.